This T cell receptor beta chain was sequenced for a study of blood T cells in healthy people across ages. For the study at large: About one barcoded beta molecule per two T cells came from capture by template switching.

Trimming removed 3 bases from V and 7 bases from J; junction bases left unmatched: 7. Germline V gene sequence: CDR1 MNHEY, CDR2 SVGEGT. The CDR3 covers 15 residues. The use of a sample-barcoded 5' primer and a J-beta primer mix characterized a second PCR of roughly 7 to 12 cycles. Via MiXCR, TCRdb re-called the 5' RACE reads, giving one row per CDR3 protein. The sample holds hundreds of thousands of distinct CDR3 sequences, roughly 60% seen once. Sequencing was performed on blood. This chain links TRBV6-2 or TRBV6-3 with TRBJ2-1; the match to TRBD1 covers 9 bases. The TCR sequence derives from a man between 25 and 39 years old in good health. CDR3 in amino acids: CASSYWDRARNEQFF. The CDR3 nucleotides are TGTGCCAGCAGTTATTGGGACAGGGCTCGAAATGAGCAGTTCTTC.